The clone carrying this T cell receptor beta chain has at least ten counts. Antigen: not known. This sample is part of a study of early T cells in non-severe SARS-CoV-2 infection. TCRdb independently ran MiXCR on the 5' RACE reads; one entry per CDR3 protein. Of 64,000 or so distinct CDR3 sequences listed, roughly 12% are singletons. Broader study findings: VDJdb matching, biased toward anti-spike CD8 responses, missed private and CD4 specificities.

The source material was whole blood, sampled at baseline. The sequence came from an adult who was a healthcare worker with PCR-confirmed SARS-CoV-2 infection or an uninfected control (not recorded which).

Here the CDR3 reads CASSVGRMNTEAFF. The DNA for the CDR3 is TGTGCCAGCAGTGTGGGACGGATGAACACTGAAGCTTTCTTT. V gene TRBV6-1 combines with J gene TRBJ1-1; TRBD1 is a possible D gene (5 bases). CDR3 length: 14 residues. Germline lookup yields CDR1 MNHNS and CDR2 SASEGT. Trimming removed 4 bases at V and 0 bases at J, with 9 bases between.